One sample yielded the 30 T cell receptor beta chains listed below, sequenced in a study of tumor-infiltrating lymphocytes in primary liver carcinoma. The authors took blood RNA from unsorted whole blood and also extracted germline DNA. From approximately 0.5 ug of total RNA, TCR beta-specific cDNA was reverse-transcribed using a constant-region primer. Libraries covering TCR beta were generated through three nested multiplex PCR rounds (using a slightly modified ARM-PCR). Primers for the first two PCR rounds were TRBV1-TRBV30 forward primers and a C-beta reverse primer (roughly 10 cycles per round). Using its own MiXCR run on the multiplex PCR reads, TCRdb lists one record per CDR3 protein. Among almost 200,000 distinct CDR3 sequences listed, roughly two thirds were seen once. The sample was peripheral blood. Receptors were obtained from a woman aged 55-75 years with primary liver carcinoma and hepatitis B virus infection.

Remarks on this clonotype: An end of the junction differs from the germline gene, which may be a read error. V usage is TRBV11-3 and J usage is TRBJ2-3; D is undetermined. The CDR3 has 11 residues. Germline-derived CDR1 and CDR2 are SGHNT and YENEEA. CDR3 bases: TGTGCCAGTAGCTTAGAACGGATGCAGTATTTT. Protein: CASSLERMQYF.

CDR3: CASSHMGRGKNIQYF. In nucleotides, the CDR3 is TGTGCCAGCAGCCACATGGGACGGGGAAAAAACATTCAGTACTTC. The chain couples TRBV6-5 to TRBJ2-4; the D gene could be TRBD1 or TRBD2 (5 bases each). There are 15 residues in the CDR3. Trimming shortened V by 6 bases and J by 4 bases, and 16 bases separated the two germline ends. The germline V gene has CDR1 MNHEY and CDR2 SVGAGI.

Details on this clonotype: A much larger clone is a single base away; this may be a read error. The rearrangement uses TRBV28 and TRBJ1-1, with TRBD1 matching 8 bases. Germline loops: CDR1 MDHEN, CDR2 SYDVKM. The CDR3 contains 13 residues. V was pared by 4 bases and J by 3 bases, with 1 base of the junction left unmatched. CDR3 DNA sequence: TGTGCCAGCAGTTGGGGACAGGACACTGAAGCTTTCTTT. The encoded protein is CASSWGQDTEAFF.

The genes are TRBV6-6 and TRBJ2-1; weak D call: TRBD2 (6 bases). The CDR3 has 15 residues. Germline-derived CDR1 and CDR2 are MNHNY and SVGAGI (reference sequence). CDR3 DNA: TGTGTCAGTAGGGCACGGGGGTGCTCCTACAATGAGCAGTTCTTC. Its protein product is CVSRARGCSYNEQFF.

There are many counts of this clonotype. The CDR3 is CASSPGLALNNEQFF. The CDR3 DNA reads TGTGCCAGCAGCCCGGGACTAGCTTTAAACAATGAGCAGTTCTTC. This chain links TRBV5-4 with TRBJ2-1, with 9 bases aligning to TRBD2. This CDR3 contains 15 residues. The germline V gene encodes CDR1 SGHNT and CDR2 YYREEE (reference sequence). The V segment lost 4 bases and the J segment 5 bases; nucleotides outside the gene matches: 7.

Comment on this clonotype: A read error may be the cause here, since a much bigger clone is one base away. J is TRBJ1-5 and V is TRBV30, with D uncertain. CDR1 GTSNPN and CDR2 SVGIG come from the germline V gene (reference sequence). The CDR3 spans 15 residues. V was pared by 2 bases and J by 6 bases, with 17 bases between. CDR3 bases: TGTGCCTGGAGTCCCCGCCAGGAAGGGCGTCAGCCCCAGCATTTT. This sequence encodes CAWSPRQEGRQPQHF.

This clonotype was recorded at least ten times. The chain carries TRBV11-2 and TRBJ2-1; TRBD2 matches at 14 bases. Trimming removed 6 bases from V and 5 bases from J; junction bases left unmatched: 9. CDR3 length: 17 residues. Looked up from germline, CDR1 is SGHAT and CDR2 is FQNNGV. This CDR3 is CASSLHGTSGSNNEQFF. The CDR3 region has the DNA TGTGCCAGCAGTTTACACGGGACTAGCGGGAGTAACAATGAGCAGTTCTTC.

The V gene is TRBV10-3, the J gene TRBJ1-5; 7 nucleotides align to TRBD1. There are 16 residues in the CDR3. In germline, CDR1 is ENHRY, CDR2 SYGVKD. V dropped 6 bases and J dropped 0; count of bases not matched to a gene: 8. The CDR3 sequence is CAISLGTVHSNQPQHF. CDR3 coding DNA: TGTGCCATCAGCCTAGGGACAGTGCATAGCAATCAGCCCCAGCATTTT.

Comments on this clonotype: A much larger clonotype is one base distant, so this may be a read error. The chain recombines TRBV4-1 with TRBJ2-1; D perhaps matches TRBD2 (6 bases). This CDR3 comprises 14 residues. Germline values: CDR1 MGHRA, CDR2 YSYEKL. The CDR3 DNA reads as TGCGCCAGCAGACAAGGAGCCCTAGCGAGTGAGCAGTTCTTC. Translating it yields CASRQGALASEQFF.

To note about this clonotype: Possible read error: a much larger clone is one base away. The V call is TRBV6-5, the J call TRBJ1-6, with D unclear. The CDR3 has 15 amino acids. Germline CDR1 MNHEY, CDR2 SVGAGI. CDR3 in amino acids: CTSSLRAALNSPLHF. CDR3 coding DNA: TGTACCAGCAGTCTCCGGGCAGCCCTTAATTCACCCCTCCACTTT.

This clonotype was seen many times. V and J are TRBV11-3 and TRBJ2-7, with D unclear. The CDR3 covers 16 residues. Trimming took off 5 bases at V and 5 bases at J, with 22 bases between the two ends. Per germline, CDR1 SGHNT and CDR2 YENEEA. The CDR3 DNA reads as TGTGCCAGCAGCCCCGGACGGCTAGGGATCGTAAACGAGCAGTACTTC. Translation: CASSPGRLGIVNEQYF. The full variable domain, in which reference TRBV11-3 and TRBJ2-7 provide the parts outside the CDR3, is EAGVVQSPRYKIIEKKQPVAFWCNPISGHNTLYWYLQNLGQGPELLIRYENEEAVDDSQLPKDRFSAERLKGVDSTLKIQPAELGDSAVYLCASSPGRLGIVNEQYFGPGTRLTVT.

Note on this clonotype: Sequence at one end of the junction differs from germline and may be a read error. J is TRBJ2-7 and V is TRBV7-9; 9 bases agree with TRBD2. Germline CDR1 is SEHNR and CDR2 is FQNEAQ (reference sequence). The length of the CDR3 is 17 residues. The CDR3 sequence is CASSLAGGLASHYKQYF. The DNA of the CDR3 is TGTGCCAGCAGCCTCGCGGGGGGGCTAGCGTCCCACTACAAGCAGTACTTC. The variable domain in full, completed from reference TRBV7-9 and TRBJ2-7, reads DTGVSQNPRHKITKRGQNVTFRCDPISEHNRLYWYRQTLGQGPEFLTYFQNEAQLEKSRLLSDRFSAERPKGSFSTLEIQRTEQGDSAMYLCASSLAGGLASHYKQYFGPGTRLTVT.

This clonotype was seen many times. This rearrangement joins TRBV30 to TRBJ2-7; 8 bases fit TRBD2. This CDR3 is built from 14 residues. CDR1 is GTSNPN, CDR2 SVGIG, per germline (reference sequence). Trimming at V came to 0 bases and at J to 2 bases, leaving 3 bases not matched to a gene. The CDR3 nucleotides read TGTGCCTGGAGTGTAAGCGGGAGCACCTACGAGCAGTACTTC. This gives the protein CAWSVSGSTYEQYF.

This clonotype came up a few times. One end of the junction fails to match germline, which may point to a read error. The rearrangement joins TRBV4-2 to TRBJ2-7, with D perhaps TRBD2 (6 bases). The CDR3 has 16 residues. The germline CDR1 and CDR2 sequences are LGHNA and YNFKEQ. In DNA form, the CDR3 reads TGTACCAGTAGCCAGTCCCAGAGGGAGGCTACCTACGAGCAGTACTTC. Its protein is CTSSQSQREATYEQYF.

Remarks on this clonotype: Just one base apart from a much larger clone, this may be a read error. V gene TRBV6-6 combines with J gene TRBJ2-2; 10 bases line up with TRBD1. CDR1 and CDR2 (germline): MNHNY, SVGAGI (reference sequence). V gave up 11 bases and J gave up 3 bases; unmatched junction bases: 12. CDR3 length: 16 amino acids. The CDR3 loop is CAGILSTGGYTGELFF. The CDR3 region has the DNA TGTGCCGGCATCCTCTCGACAGGGGGCTACACCGGGGAGCTGTTTTTT.

As for this clonotype: The junction and the germline gene differ at one end; a read error may be behind it. The V call is TRBV11-2, the J call TRBJ2-3; no firm D call. Per germline, CDR1 SGHAT and CDR2 FQNNGV. The CDR3 is 16 amino acids. The CDR3 region is CGSSRGELLVTDTQYF. CDR3 coding DNA: TGTGGCAGCTCCCGAGGAGAGCTCCTCGTGACAGATACGCAGTATTTT.

About this clonotype itself: It is likely a read error, because the conserved phenylalanine at the end of the CDR3 is missing. The J gene is TRBJ2-1, the V gene TRBV7-8; D unclear. Looked up from germline, CDR1 is SGHVS and CDR2 is FQNEAQ. The CDR3 loop spans 15 amino acids. V dropped 7 bases and J dropped 0 bases, with 13 bases sitting between them. As DNA, the CDR3 is TGTGCCAGCAACTATGACACCAACTCCTACAATGAGCAGTTCTCC. Translating it yields CASNYDTNSYNEQFS.

The chain employs TRBV11-2 and TRBJ2-1, with D tentatively TRBD1 or TRBD2 (5 bases each). The germline V and J ends were trimmed by 10 bases and 10 bases, with 20 bases remaining between them. The CDR3 has 13 residues. Germline loops: CDR1 SGHAT, CDR2 FQNNGV. CDR3 sequence (DNA): TGTGCCATCAGTTTAATTCTCGGGACCGAGCAGTTCTTC. Protein sequence: CAISLILGTEQFF.

This clonotype showed up many times. The genes are TRBV10-3 and TRBJ2-7; 10 nucleotides align to TRBD1. V dropped 4 bases and J dropped 3; count of bases not matched to a gene: 3. In germline, CDR1 is ENHRY, CDR2 SYGVKD. The CDR3 loop spans 14 amino acids. CDR3 sequence reads: CAISGGTGDYEQYF. For the CDR3, the DNA is TGTGCCATCAGTGGGGGGACAGGGGACTACGAGCAGTACTTC.

Worth noting for this clonotype: At one end the junction does not follow the germline gene, possibly because of a read error. The V call is TRBV18, the J call TRBJ2-7; 7 bases agree with TRBD1. The germline V gene has CDR1 KGHSH and CDR2 LQKENI. This CDR3 has 15 amino acids. DNA for the CDR3: TGTGCCAGCTCAGAGACAGGGTGGGGCTCCTACGAGCGGTATTTC. Translated: CASSETGWGSYERYF.

As concerns this clonotype: A read error may produce the germline difference seen at one junction end. The V and J genes are TRBV29-1 and TRBJ2-1, with a weak D call TRBD2 (6 bases). This CDR3 spans 16 amino acids. Germline V gene sequence: CDR1 SQVTM, CDR2 ANQGSEA. CDR3 bases: TGCAGCGTTGAAGAGACGACTAGATACTCCCACAATGAGCAGTTCTTC. Its translation is CSVEETTRYSHNEQFF.

In its sample, this clonotype was seen many times. The chain is built from TRBV12-3 or TRBV12-4 and TRBJ2-1; D not resolved. Trimming took off 4 bases at V and 6 bases at J, with 13 bases between the two ends. This CDR3 has 14 residues. In nucleotides, the CDR3 is TGTGCCAGCAGTTCAGCCGGGCCTAGCAATGAGCAGTTCTTC. It translates to CASSSAGPSNEQFF.

In this sample, this clonotype turned up a few times. Being one base from a much bigger clone, this may be a read error. The chain employs TRBV4-1 and TRBJ2-2; possible D gene TRBD2, 5 bases. Germline CDR1 MGHRA, CDR2 YSYEKL. The CDR3 is made up of 16 amino acids. The CDR3 nucleotides read TGCGCCAGCAACCAAGTACGGGAAACGAACACCGGGGAGCTGTTTTTT. Its protein is CASNQVRETNTGELFF.

This clonotype showed up just a few times. This may be a read error, as it is one base from a much larger clone. This CDR3 reads CTSSQDFHNEQFF. The CDR3 nucleotides read TGCACCAGCAGCCAAGATTTTCACAATGAGCAGTTCTTC. This chain uses TRBV4-1 with TRBJ2-1, with no clear D. The CDR3 runs 13 residues. Germline-derived CDR1 and CDR2 are MGHRA and YSYEKL.

The CDR3 loop is CASSLGTGETQYF. CDR3 sequence (DNA): TGTGCCAGCTCACTCGGGACTGGAGAGACCCAGTACTTC. J is TRBJ2-5 and V is TRBV18; D is perhaps TRBD2 (6 bases). Trimming shortened V by 4 bases and J by 4 bases, and 10 bases separated the two germline ends. The CDR3 totals 13 residues. Per germline, CDR1 KGHSH and CDR2 LQKENI. The full variable domain, in which reference TRBV18 and TRBJ2-5 provide the parts outside the CDR3, is NAGVMQNPRHLVRRRGQEARLRCSPMKGHSHVYWYRQLPEEGLKFMVYLQKENIIDESGMPKERFSAEFPKEGPSILRIQQVVRGDSAAYFCASSLGTGETQYFGPGTRLLVL.

Comment on this clonotype: The junction and the germline gene differ at one end; a read error may be behind it. This chain connects TRBV6-5 to TRBJ2-7; tentative D call: TRBD2 (6 bases). This CDR3 is 15 amino acids long. Germline CDR1 is MNHEY and CDR2 is SVGAGI. CDR3 bases: TGTGCCAGCAGTACCGGGGGACCTTCCTCCTACGAGCAGTATTTC. This encodes CASSTGGPSSYEQYF.

The chain combines TRBV5-1 with TRBJ2-1; 10 bases line up with TRBD2. Germline V gene lookup returns CDR1 SGHRS and CDR2 YFSETQ. This CDR3 has 17 residues. V shed 0 bases, J shed 6 bases, and the junction held 9 bases outside the gene matches. In DNA, the CDR3 is TGCGCCAGCAGCTTGGGGCCTAGCGGGAGCATTGGCAATGAGCAGTTCTTC. It specifies CASSLGPSGSIGNEQFF.

Of note for this clonotype: A read error may account for a junction end that differs from germline. The V gene is TRBV29-1, the J gene TRBJ2-1; weak D call: TRBD2 (6 bases). This CDR3 has 10 amino acids. CDR1 is SQVTM and CDR2 is ANQGSEA in the germline V gene. The CDR3 nucleotides are TGTGGCGTGGGGGACTTTGAGCAGTTCTTC. It is translated as CGVGDFEQFF.

The genes are TRBV5-4 and TRBJ2-7; 7 bases fit TRBD2. V dropped 4 bases and J dropped 5; count of bases not matched to a gene: 12. Germline V gene data show CDR1 as SGHNT and CDR2 as YYREEE (reference sequence). The CDR3 has 15 residues. The CDR3 reads CASSARGVGRDEQYF. The CDR3 nucleotides are TGTGCCAGCAGCGCCCGGGGGGTCGGGAGAGACGAGCAGTACTTC. Using reference TRBV5-4 and TRBJ2-7 for the parts outside the CDR3, the full variable domain is ETGVTQSPTHLIKTRGQQVTLRCSSQSGHNTVSWYQQALGQGPQFIFQYYREEENGRGNFPPRFSGLQFPNYSSELNVNALELDDSALYLCASSARGVGRDEQYFGPGTRLTVT.

The rearrangement uses TRBV29-1 and TRBJ2-2; D gene ambiguous. Germline V gene lookup returns CDR1 SQVTM and CDR2 ANQGSEA. V dropped 6 bases and J dropped 10 bases, with 12 bases sitting between them. The CDR3 extends over 11 amino acids. The CDR3 region has the DNA TGCAGCGTCAGAGACACAGCGGAGCTGTTTTTT. This codes for CSVRDTAELFF.